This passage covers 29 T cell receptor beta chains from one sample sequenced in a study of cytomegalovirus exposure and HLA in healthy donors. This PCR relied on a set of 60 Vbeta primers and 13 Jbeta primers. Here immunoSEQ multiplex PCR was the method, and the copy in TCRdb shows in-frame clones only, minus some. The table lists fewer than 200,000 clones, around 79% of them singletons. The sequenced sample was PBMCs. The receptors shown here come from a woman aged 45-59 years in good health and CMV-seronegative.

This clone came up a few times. CDR3 protein: CASSLTTKETQYF. CDR3 nucleotides: TGTGCCAGCTCCTTAACTACTAAAGAGACCCAGTACTTC. V usage is TRBV18 and J usage is TRBJ2-5; D is uncertain. CDR3 length: 13 amino acids. Germline CDR1 reads KGHSH; CDR2 reads LQKENI. Trimming stripped 6 bases from V and 3 bases from J, with 11 bases between.

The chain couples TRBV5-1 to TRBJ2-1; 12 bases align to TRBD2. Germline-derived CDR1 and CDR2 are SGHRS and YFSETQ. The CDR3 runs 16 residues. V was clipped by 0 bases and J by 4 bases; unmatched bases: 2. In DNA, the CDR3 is TGCGCCAGCAGCTTGGAACTAGCGGGGGGTTACAATGAGCAGTTCTTC. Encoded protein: CASSLELAGGYNEQFF. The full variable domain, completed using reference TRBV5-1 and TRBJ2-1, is KAGVTQTPRYLIKTRGQQVTLSCSPISGHRSVSWYQQTPGQGLQFLFEYFSETQRNKGNFPGRFSGRQFSNSRSEMNVSTLELGDSALYLCASSLELAGGYNEQFFGPGTRLTVL.

As DNA, the CDR3 is TGTGCCAGCAGTCCGGGACAGGGGGCCTGGCGGCAGCCCCAGCATTTT. It codes for CASSPGQGAWRQPQHF. This chain uses TRBV28 with TRBJ1-5, with 12 nucleotides matching TRBD1. CDR1 and CDR2 (germline): MDHEN, SYDVKM. CDR3 length equals 16 residues. The V segment lost 5 bases and the J segment 7 bases; nucleotides outside the gene matches: 9.

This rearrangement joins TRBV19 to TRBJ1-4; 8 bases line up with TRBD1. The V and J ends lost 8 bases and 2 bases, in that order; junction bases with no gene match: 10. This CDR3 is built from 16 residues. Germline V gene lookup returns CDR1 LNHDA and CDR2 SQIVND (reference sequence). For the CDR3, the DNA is TGTGCCAGTCATAAAAACCAGGGGGCTACTAATGAAAAACTGTTTTTT. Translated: CASHKNQGATNEKLFF. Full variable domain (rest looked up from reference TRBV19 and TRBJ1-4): DGGITQSPKYLFRKEGQNVTLSCEQNLNHDAMYWYRQDPGQGLRLIYYSQIVNDFQKGDIAEGYSVSREKKESFPLTVTSAQKNPTAFYLCASHKNQGATNEKLFFGSGTQLSVL.

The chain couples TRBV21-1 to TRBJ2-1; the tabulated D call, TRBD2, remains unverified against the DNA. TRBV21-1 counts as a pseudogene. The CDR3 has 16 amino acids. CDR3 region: CASSKRIAGADNEQFF. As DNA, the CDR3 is TGTGCCAGCAGCAAGCGAATAGCGGGAGCTGACAATGAGCAGTTCTTC.

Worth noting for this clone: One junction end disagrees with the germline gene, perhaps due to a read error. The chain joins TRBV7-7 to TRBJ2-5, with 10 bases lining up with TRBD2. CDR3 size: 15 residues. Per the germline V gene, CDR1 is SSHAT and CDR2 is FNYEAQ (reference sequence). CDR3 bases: TGTGCTAGCAGCATCGGACTAGCGGCTAGGGAGACCCAGTACTTC. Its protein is CASSIGLAARETQYF.

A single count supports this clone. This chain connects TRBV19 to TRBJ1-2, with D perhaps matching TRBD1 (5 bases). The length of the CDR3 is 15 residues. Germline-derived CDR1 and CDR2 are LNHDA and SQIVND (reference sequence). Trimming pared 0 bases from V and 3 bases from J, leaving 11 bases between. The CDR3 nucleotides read TGTGCCAGTAGTATAGACGACAGCGATTACTATGGCTACACCTTC. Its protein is CASSIDDSDYYGYTF.

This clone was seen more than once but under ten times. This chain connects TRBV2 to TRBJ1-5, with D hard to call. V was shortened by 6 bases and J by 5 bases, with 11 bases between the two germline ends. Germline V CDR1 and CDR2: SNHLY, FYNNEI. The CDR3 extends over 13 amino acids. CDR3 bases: TGTGCCAGCAGACCGAGTATAGATCAGCCCCAGCATTTT. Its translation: CASRPSIDQPQHF.

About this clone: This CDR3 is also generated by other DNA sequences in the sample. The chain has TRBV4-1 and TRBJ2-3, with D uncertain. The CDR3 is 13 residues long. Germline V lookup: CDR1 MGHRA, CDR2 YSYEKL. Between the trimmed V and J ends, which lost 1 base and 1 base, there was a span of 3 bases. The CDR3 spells CASSQAGTDTQYF. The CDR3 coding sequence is TGCGCCAGCAGCCAAGCTGGCACAGATACGCAGTATTTT.

This CDR3 is CASSLMRGGKGDASTDTQYF. The CDR3 DNA reads as TGTGCCAGCAGCTTAATGCGCGGGGGGAAGGGGGATGCTAGCACAGATACGCAGTATTTT. The chain employs TRBV13 and TRBJ2-3; 8 nucleotides align to TRBD2. The CDR3 consists of 20 residues. V was clipped by 2 bases and J by 0 bases; unmatched bases: 16. Germline values: CDR1 PRHDT, CDR2 FYEKMQ (reference sequence).

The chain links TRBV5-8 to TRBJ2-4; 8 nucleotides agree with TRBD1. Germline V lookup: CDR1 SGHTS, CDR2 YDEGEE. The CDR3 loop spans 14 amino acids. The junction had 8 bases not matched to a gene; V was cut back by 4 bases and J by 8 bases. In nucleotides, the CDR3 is TGTGCCAGCAGCCGGGACAGGCCAAGGGACATTCAGTACTTC. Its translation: CASSRDRPRDIQYF.

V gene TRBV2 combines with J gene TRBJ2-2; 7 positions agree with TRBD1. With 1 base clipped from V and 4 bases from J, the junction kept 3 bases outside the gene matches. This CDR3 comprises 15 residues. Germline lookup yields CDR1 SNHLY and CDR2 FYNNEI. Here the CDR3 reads CASSEEPGGTGELFF. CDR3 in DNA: TGTGCCAGCAGTGAAGAGCCAGGGGGCACCGGGGAGCTGTTTTTT.

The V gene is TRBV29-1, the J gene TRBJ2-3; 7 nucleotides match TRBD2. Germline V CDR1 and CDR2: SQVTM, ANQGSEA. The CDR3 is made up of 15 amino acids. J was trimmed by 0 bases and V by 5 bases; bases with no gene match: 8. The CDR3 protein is CSVTTTSASTDTQYF. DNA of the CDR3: TGCAGCGTTACGACTACTAGCGCCAGCACAGATACGCAGTATTTT.

CDR3 sequence reads: CASSVGLAGGFGELFF. The CDR3 region has the DNA TGTGCCAGCAGCGTAGGGCTAGCGGGAGGGTTCGGGGAGCTGTTTTTT. The V call is TRBV9, the J call TRBJ2-2, with 12 bases matching TRBD2. The CDR3 is 16 amino acids. The V and J ends lost 0 bases and 7 bases, in that order; junction bases with no gene match: 4. The germline V gene has CDR1 SGDLS and CDR2 YYNGEE.

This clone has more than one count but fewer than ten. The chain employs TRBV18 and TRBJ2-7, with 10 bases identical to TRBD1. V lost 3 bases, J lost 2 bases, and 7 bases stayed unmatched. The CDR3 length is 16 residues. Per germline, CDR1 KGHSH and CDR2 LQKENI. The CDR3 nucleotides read TGTGCCAGCTCACCCATGGCAGGACAGGGGGCCTACGAGCAGTACTTC. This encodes CASSPMAGQGAYEQYF. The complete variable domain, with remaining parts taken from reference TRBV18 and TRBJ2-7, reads NAGVMQNPRHLVRRRGQEARLRCSPMKGHSHVYWYRQLPEEGLKFMVYLQKENIIDESGMPKERFSAEFPKEGPSILRIQQVVRGDSAAYFCASSPMAGQGAYEQYFGPGTRLTVT.

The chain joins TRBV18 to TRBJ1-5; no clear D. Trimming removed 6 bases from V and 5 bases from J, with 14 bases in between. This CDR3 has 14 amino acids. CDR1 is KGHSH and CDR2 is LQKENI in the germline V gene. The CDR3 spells CASSFSTLDQPQHF. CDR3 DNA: TGTGCCAGCTCCTTTAGCACTTTAGATCAGCCCCAGCATTTT.

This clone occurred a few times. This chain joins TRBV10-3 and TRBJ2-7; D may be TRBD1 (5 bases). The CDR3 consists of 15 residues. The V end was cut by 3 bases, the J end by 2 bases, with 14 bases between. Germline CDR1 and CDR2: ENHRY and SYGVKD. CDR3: CAISDLRGSTYEQYF. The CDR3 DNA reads TGTGCCATCAGTGATTTAAGGGGCTCGACCTACGAGCAGTACTTC.

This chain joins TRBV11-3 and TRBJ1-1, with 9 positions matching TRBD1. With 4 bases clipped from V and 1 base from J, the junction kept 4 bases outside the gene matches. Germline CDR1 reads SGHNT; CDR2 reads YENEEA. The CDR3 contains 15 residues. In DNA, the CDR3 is TGTGCCAGCAGCTCGACAGGGGGAGGGAACACTGAAGCTTTCTTT. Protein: CASSSTGGGNTEAFF.

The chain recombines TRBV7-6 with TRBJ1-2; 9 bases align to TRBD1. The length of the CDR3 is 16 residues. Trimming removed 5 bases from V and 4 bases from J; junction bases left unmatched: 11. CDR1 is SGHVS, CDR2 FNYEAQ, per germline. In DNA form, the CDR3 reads TGTGCCAGCAGCCCGCGGACAGGGGCTGAATCCTATGGCTACACCTTC. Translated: CASSPRTGAESYGYTF.

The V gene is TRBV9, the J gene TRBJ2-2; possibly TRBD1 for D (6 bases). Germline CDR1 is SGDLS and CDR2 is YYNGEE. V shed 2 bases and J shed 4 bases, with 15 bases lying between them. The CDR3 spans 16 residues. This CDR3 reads CASSVHLGGLTGELFF. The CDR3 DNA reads TGTGCCAGCAGCGTCCACCTTGGGGGCCTCACCGGGGAGCTGTTTTTT. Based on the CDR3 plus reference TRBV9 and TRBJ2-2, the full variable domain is DSGVTQTPKHLITATGQRVTLRCSPRSGDLSVYWYQQSLDQGLQFLIQYYNGEERAKGNILERFSAQQFPDLHSELNLSSLELGDSALYFCASSVHLGGLTGELFFGEGSRLTVL.

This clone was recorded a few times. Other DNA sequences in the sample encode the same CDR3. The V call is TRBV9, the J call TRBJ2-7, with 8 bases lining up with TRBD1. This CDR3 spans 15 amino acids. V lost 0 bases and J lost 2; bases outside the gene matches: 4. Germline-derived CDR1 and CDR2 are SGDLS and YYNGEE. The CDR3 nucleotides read TGTGCCAGCAGCGTAGGCGGGACAGGTACCTACGAGCAGTACTTC. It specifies CASSVGGTGTYEQYF.

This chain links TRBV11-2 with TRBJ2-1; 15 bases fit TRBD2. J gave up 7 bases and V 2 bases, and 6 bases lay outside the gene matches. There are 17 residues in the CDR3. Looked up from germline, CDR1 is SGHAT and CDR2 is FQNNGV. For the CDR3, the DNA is TGTGCCAGCAGCTTATGGACTAGCGGGGGGGCCTTGAATGAGCAGTTCTTC. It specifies CASSLWTSGGALNEQFF.

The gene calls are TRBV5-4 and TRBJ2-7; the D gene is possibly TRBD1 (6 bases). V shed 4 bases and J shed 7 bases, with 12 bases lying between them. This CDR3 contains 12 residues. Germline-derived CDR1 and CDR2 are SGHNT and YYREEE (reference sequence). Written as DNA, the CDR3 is TGTGCCAGCAGCCGGGACACCTCAGAGCAGTACTTC. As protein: CASSRDTSEQYF. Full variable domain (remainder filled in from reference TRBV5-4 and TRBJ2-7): ETGVTQSPTHLIKTRGQQVTLRCSSQSGHNTVSWYQQALGQGPQFIFQYYREEENGRGNFPPRFSGLQFPNYSSELNVNALELDDSALYLCASSRDTSEQYFGPGTRLTVT.

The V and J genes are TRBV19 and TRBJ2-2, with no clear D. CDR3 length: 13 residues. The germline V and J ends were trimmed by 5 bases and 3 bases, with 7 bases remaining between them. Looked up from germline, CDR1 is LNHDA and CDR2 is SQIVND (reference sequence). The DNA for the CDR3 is TGTGCCAGTAGTGCCCGGGACACCGGGGAGCTGTTTTTT. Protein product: CASSARDTGELFF.

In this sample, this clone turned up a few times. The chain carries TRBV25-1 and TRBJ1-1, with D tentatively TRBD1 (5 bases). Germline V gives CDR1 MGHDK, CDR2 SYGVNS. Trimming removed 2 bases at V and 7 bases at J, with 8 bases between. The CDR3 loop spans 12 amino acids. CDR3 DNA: TGTGCCAGCAGTGAACAGGGTTATGAAGCTTTCTTT. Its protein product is CASSEQGYEAFF.

The CDR3 bases are TGTGCCAGCAGCCCTACCTCTTCCTTGGGGGGAGAGACCCAGTACTTC. As protein: CASSPTSSLGGETQYF. The V and J genes are TRBV5-4 and TRBJ2-5, with a weak D call TRBD2 (6 bases). V lost 4 bases, J lost 4 bases, and 20 bases lay in between. The CDR3 extends over 16 amino acids. Per germline, CDR1 SGHNT and CDR2 YYREEE (reference sequence). Filled out from reference TRBV5-4 and TRBJ2-5, the complete variable domain reads ETGVTQSPTHLIKTRGQQVTLRCSSQSGHNTVSWYQQALGQGPQFIFQYYREEENGRGNFPPRFSGLQFPNYSSELNVNALELDDSALYLCASSPTSSLGGETQYFGPGTRLLVL.

CDR3 protein: CASSHSGTNTEAFF. CDR3 nucleotide sequence: TGTGCCAGCAGCCATAGCGGGACGAACACTGAAGCTTTCTTT. V is TRBV7-3 and J is TRBJ1-1; TRBD1 might be the D (5 bases). Trimming pared 5 bases from V and 1 base from J, leaving 11 bases between. The CDR3 sequence is 14 residues long. Germline V gives CDR1 SGHTA, CDR2 FQGTGA. The full variable domain, in which reference TRBV7-3 and TRBJ1-1 provide the parts outside the CDR3, is GAGVSQTPSNKVTEKGKYVELRCDPISGHTALYWYRQSLGQGPEFLIYFQGTGAADDSGLPNDRFFAVRPEGSVSTLKIQRTERGDSAVYLCASSHSGTNTEAFFGQGTRLTVV.

The CDR3 region has the DNA TGTGCCAGCAGTCCGGGGGGGTCTGGAAACACCATATATTTT. Amino acids: CASSPGGSGNTIYF. V is TRBV6-5 and J is TRBJ1-3; a weak D match, TRBD1 (5 bases). Germline CDR1 and CDR2: MNHEY and SVGAGI. CDR3 length: 14 residues. V was cut by 5 bases and J by 1 base, with 9 bases left in between.

Here the CDR3 reads CASSTGTSGRNLYNEQFF. CDR3 coding DNA: TGTGCCAGCAGCACGGGGACTAGCGGGAGAAACCTCTACAATGAGCAGTTCTTC. This chain joins TRBV11-3 and TRBJ2-1, with 14 bases aligning to TRBD2. Per the germline V gene, CDR1 is SGHNT and CDR2 is YENEEA. CDR3 length: 18 residues. Losses at the gene ends were 5 bases for V and 3 bases for J; bases not matched to a gene: 9.